Below, 8 T cell receptor beta chains from the same sample are listed, as sequenced in a study of early T cells in non-severe SARS-CoV-2 infection (dated by TCRdb to the early 2020s). Libraries were prepared through 5' RACE. This sample was sequenced with a NextSeq 500. Through fastp at Q25 and MiXCR, TCRdb rebuilt clones from the public reads, retaining in-frame beta chains. CDR3 protein duplicates are merged, each entry listing the most common genes and DNA. This sample comprises about 44,000 distinct CDR3 sequences, less than 30% of them detected only once. Together, the top ten hold approximately 4.4% of the sample. Sequencing was performed on whole blood, taken at baseline. The receptors derive from an adult who was a healthcare worker with PCR-confirmed SARS-CoV-2 infection or an uninfected control (not recorded which).

The chain couples TRBV6-6 to TRBJ2-7; 10 nucleotides match TRBD1. The CDR3 length is 14 residues. Trimming at V came to 6 bases and at J to 1 base, leaving 3 bases not matched to a gene. Germline CDR1 and CDR2: MNHNY and SVGAGI (reference sequence). The CDR3 DNA follows: TGTGCCAGCAGACCGGGACAGGGGTCCTACGAGCAGTACTTC. Residues: CASRPGQGSYEQYF.

On this clonotype itself: The junction shows a germline mismatch at one end, possibly a read error. This chain links TRBV6-1 with TRBJ2-2; perhaps D is TRBD1 or TRBD2 (5 bases each). CDR3 length equals 15 residues. The germline V gene encodes CDR1 MNHNS and CDR2 SASEGT. CDR3 nucleotide sequence: TGTGCCAGCAGTGAGCCGGGGCGAAACACCGGGGAGCTGTCTTTT. Encoded protein: CASSEPGRNTGELSF.

The rearrangement uses TRBV4-1 and TRBJ2-7, with TRBD1 matching over 11 bases. The CDR3 is 15 residues long. CDR1 is MGHRA and CDR2 is YSYEKL in the germline V gene. Unmatched junction bases numbered 3, after V lost 2 bases and J lost 3 bases. The CDR3: CASSQSGTGGYEQYF. As DNA, the CDR3 is TGCGCCAGCAGCCAATCCGGGACAGGGGGCTACGAGCAGTACTTC.

The V call is TRBV7-9, the J call TRBJ2-5; 12 nucleotides align to TRBD2. The CDR3 is made up of 16 amino acids. V shed 5 bases, J shed 2 bases, and the junction held 6 bases outside the gene matches. Germline-derived CDR1 and CDR2 are SEHNR and FQNEAQ (reference sequence). The CDR3 coding sequence is TGTGCCAGCAGCCTGACTAGCGGGGGCCAACAAGAGACCCAGTACTTC. Translated, it gives CASSLTSGGQQETQYF.

This clonotype occurred a few times. The CDR3 is CASSTVTDTQYF. The CDR3 nucleotides read TGTGCCAGTAGTACAGTCACAGATACGCAGTATTTT. The chain has TRBV19 and TRBJ2-3; no definite D call. The V gene's germline CDR1 is LNHDA and CDR2 SQIVND (reference sequence). Deletions cut 4 bases from V and 2 bases from J, with 4 bases between. The CDR3 consists of 12 residues.

V is TRBV5-4 and J is TRBJ2-7; 7 positions agree with TRBD1. The CDR3 consists of 18 residues. With 1 base clipped from V and 4 bases from J, the junction kept 17 bases outside the gene matches. Germline lookup yields CDR1 SGHNT and CDR2 YYREEE (reference sequence). CDR3 loop: CASSLFTDWARRGYEQYF. The CDR3 DNA is TGTGCCAGCAGCTTGTTCACAGACTGGGCCCGCAGGGGGTACGAGCAGTACTTC.

In this sample, this clonotype turned up a few times. The chain joins TRBV5-4 to TRBJ2-6, with TRBD2 as a possible D gene (5 bases). CDR3 length equals 17 residues. Per the germline V gene, CDR1 is SGHNT and CDR2 is YYREEE (reference sequence). V gave up 4 bases and J gave up 0 bases, with 14 bases separating them. The CDR3 is CASSPGILISGANVLTF. The CDR3 coding sequence is TGTGCCAGCAGCCCCGGGATTTTGATCTCTGGGGCCAACGTCCTGACTTTC.

This clonotype is labeled medium-sized. The chain combines TRBV10-2 with TRBJ2-5, with 8 positions matching TRBD2. The ends lost 7 bases at V and 5 bases at J; junction bases unmatched: 9. CDR1 and CDR2 from the germline V gene are WSHSY and SAAADI. This CDR3 is 14 amino acids long. The CDR3 here is CASMIRGGRETQYF. The CDR3 DNA reads TGCGCCAGCATGATACGGGGGGGCCGGGAGACCCAGTACTTC.